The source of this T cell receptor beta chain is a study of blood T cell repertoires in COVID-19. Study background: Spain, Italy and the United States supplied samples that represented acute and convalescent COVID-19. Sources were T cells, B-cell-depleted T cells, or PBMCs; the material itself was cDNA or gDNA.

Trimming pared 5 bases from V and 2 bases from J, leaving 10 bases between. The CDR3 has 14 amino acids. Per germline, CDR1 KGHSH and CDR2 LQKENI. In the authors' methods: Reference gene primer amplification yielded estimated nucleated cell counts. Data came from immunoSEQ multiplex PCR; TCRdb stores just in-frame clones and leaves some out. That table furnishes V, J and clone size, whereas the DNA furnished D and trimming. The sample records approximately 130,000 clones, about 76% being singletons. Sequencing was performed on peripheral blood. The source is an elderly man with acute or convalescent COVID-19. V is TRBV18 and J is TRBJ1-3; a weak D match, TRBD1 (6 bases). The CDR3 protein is CASSDNRAGNTIYF. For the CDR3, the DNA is TGTGCCAGCTCAGACAACAGGGCTGGAAACACCATATATTTT.